The present entry profiles one TCR beta chain with its context. What it binds is unknown. This sample stems from a study of OX40 agonist ivuxolimab in advanced cancers. Study-level background: The study reported partial responses in three patients: one hepatocellular carcinoma, two cutaneous melanoma. Study-wide results and caveats: At 0.1 to 3.0 mg/kg and by week 6, clonal expansion occurred in CD4+ and CD8+ blood T cells. Expanded clones tended on average to be more numerous among CD8+ T cells than CD4+.

The repertoire was sequenced with immunoSEQ multiplex PCR; TCRdb's copy has only in-frame clones and lacks some. Found here are nearly 65,000 clones, roughly nine tenths of them singletons; the top ten hold approximately 3.9%. Autoimmune disease history or systemic immunosuppression led to patient exclusion. Trimming pared 4 bases from V and 2 bases from J, leaving 0 bases between. The CDR3 spans 12 residues. Germline assignment: CDR1 MNHEY and CDR2 SMNVEV (reference sequence). This specimen was CD4+ or CD8+ T cells sorted from blood, taken in a trial of the OX40 agonist ivuxolimab. This TCR was recovered from an adult with an advanced solid tumor such as melanoma, head and neck, liver or kidney cancer. The chain is built from TRBV27 and TRBJ2-6; D gene uncertain. CDR3 amino acids: CASSSGANVLTF. Written as DNA, the CDR3 is TGTGCCAGCAGTTCTGGGGCCAACGTCCTGACTTTC.